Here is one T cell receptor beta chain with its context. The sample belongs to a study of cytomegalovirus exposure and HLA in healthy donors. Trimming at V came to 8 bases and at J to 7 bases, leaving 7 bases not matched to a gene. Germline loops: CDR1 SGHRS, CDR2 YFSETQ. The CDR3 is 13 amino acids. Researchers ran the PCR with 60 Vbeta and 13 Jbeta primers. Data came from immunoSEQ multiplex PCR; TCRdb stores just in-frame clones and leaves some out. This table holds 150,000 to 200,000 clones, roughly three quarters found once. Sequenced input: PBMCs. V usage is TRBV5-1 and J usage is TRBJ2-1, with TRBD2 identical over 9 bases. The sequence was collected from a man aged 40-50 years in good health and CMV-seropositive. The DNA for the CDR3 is TGCGCCAGTTCTAGCGGGGTGGGGAATGAGCAGTTCTTC. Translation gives CASSSGVGNEQFF.